This T cell receptor (beta chain) originates from a study of blood T cell repertoires in COVID-19. Study information: Specimens from acute and convalescent COVID-19 originated in the United States, Italy and Spain.

In the original analysis: Cell counts per sample came from amplifying reference gene primers. Assay: immunoSEQ multiplex PCR; the TCRdb copy retains only in-frame clones and omits some. The D gene and trimming were derived from the DNA, and the V and J assignments and clone size from that table. The sample lists roughly 230,000 clones, approximately 85% seen once, with roughly 5.3% in the top ten. Trimming removed 4 bases from V and 0 bases from J, with 6 bases in between. The CDR3 is made up of 13 amino acids. Germline CDR1 SGHNT, CDR2 YYREEE (reference sequence). V and J are TRBV5-4 and TRBJ2-3; D ambiguous. The source is a man between 50 and 59 years old with COVID-19, enrolled during active disease. Sequenced material: peripheral blood. CDR3 sequence: CASSLSSTDTQYF. CDR3 sequence (DNA): TGTGCCAGCAGCCTCTCTAGCACAGATACGCAGTATTTT.